The source of this T cell receptor (beta chain) is a study of blood T cells in healthy people across ages (dated by TCRdb to about 2015). Describing the broader study: Template switching captured roughly one uniquely barcoded TCR beta cDNA molecule per two T cells in model experiments. The study measured age-related changes in TCR beta repertoire diversity using deep sequencing normalized with unique cDNA molecular identifiers. The donors were divided into four age groups: young (average around 16 years), middle-aged (about 41), aged (about 61) and long-lived (roughly 82). To avoid experimental bias, donors of different ages were randomly spread across the sequencing lanes. Two additional independent replicas of 1 million unique cDNA reads from the same blood draw were analyzed for two donors (one aged 18 to 30 and one aged 80 or older).

The germline V gene sets CDR1 to MDHEN and CDR2 to SYDVKM. Including cysteine and phenylalanine, the CDR3 has 15 amino acids. Solely the CDR3 DNA is kept, with 45 bases framed from the first base. V is cut back by 5 bases and J by 3 bases, with 9 bases in the junction unmatched. What the research found in general, with its limitations: Because donor CMV infection status was unknown, age-related changes in expanded clonotypes were potentially confounded. Since profiling was done on bulk unsorted PBMCs, naive and antigen-experienced compartments could not be conclusively compared. The percentage of naive T cells measured by flow cytometry correlated strongly with observed TCR beta diversity. Compared with the aged group, more naive CD4+ T cells, fewer expanded clones and increased TCR diversity were shown by the long-lived group, suggesting age selection. Estimates of total diversity from one million sequenced T cells were regarded as lower bounds and underestimates. As age increased, observed TCR beta diversity per million T cells dropped in a roughly linear way, and a significant reduction was already evident by age about 40.

The protocol used for the library was 5' RACE. Sequencing was carried out with an Illumina HiSeq 2500. A second PCR of about 7 to 12 cycles was performed with a sample-barcoded 5' primer and a J-beta primer mix. A template-switch 5' adaptor carrying 12 random nucleotides introduced a unique molecular identifier onto each TCR beta cDNA molecule. Each sample yielded at least 3 million CDR3-containing paired-end reads. First-strand cDNA was synthesized from all RNA with the Mint cDNA synthesis kit, primed by a TRBC-specific oligonucleotide. After uracil-DNA glycosylase treatment, a first 18-cycle PCR used universal primers M1SS and BC2_uni_R on all cDNA. As for how the authors treated the data: For normalization, 1 million high-quality reads were randomly selected from each sample, with every read carrying a distinct molecular identifier. Reads sharing molecular identifiers were discarded rather than binned into consensus sequences. MiTCR, set to a Q25 quality threshold and the strictest error-elimination algorithm, was used for CDR3 identification, clonotype clustering and error correction. Lower-bound total TCR beta diversity was estimated with a nonparametric unseen species model using Euler transformation. TCRdb ran its own pipeline on the public reads, namely fastp trimming at Q25 and MiXCR clone calling, and kept in-frame beta chains. Each CDR3 protein gets just one entry, which takes the most common genes and DNA from the rows behind it. These V and J calls are TCRdb output, not the study's own analysis. This sample is represented by 550,000 to 600,000 distinct CDR3 sequences; around 50% of them were singletons. Together, the top ten hold 20% to 25% of the sample.

Systemically healthy Caucasian individuals from Russia, approximately 39 in total and aged about 6 to 95 years, were included as donors. Each donor gave around 9.8 milliliters of peripheral blood, collected into EDTA-treated Vacutainer tubes. Ficoll-Paque density-gradient centrifugation was used to isolate PBMCs, with at least 6 million per sample. Total RNA, at least 6 micrograms per sample, was extracted from PBMCs with Trizol reagent. Naive CD45RAhigh/CD27high T cell percentages were measured by flow cytometry on a PBMC aliquot from every donor. A few counts support this clonotype. No cognate antigen has been identified for it. No much larger clone is present one base from it, and per-base qualities are unavailable.

This clonotype was sampled from an elderly man in good health. Source material: blood. The chain employs TRBV28 and TRBJ2-5; 7 bases in the junction line up with TRBD1. In nucleotide form, the sequence is TGTGCCAGCAGTGGTCCTCGACAGGGTAAAGAGACCCAGTACTTC. It translates as CASSGPRQGKETQYF.